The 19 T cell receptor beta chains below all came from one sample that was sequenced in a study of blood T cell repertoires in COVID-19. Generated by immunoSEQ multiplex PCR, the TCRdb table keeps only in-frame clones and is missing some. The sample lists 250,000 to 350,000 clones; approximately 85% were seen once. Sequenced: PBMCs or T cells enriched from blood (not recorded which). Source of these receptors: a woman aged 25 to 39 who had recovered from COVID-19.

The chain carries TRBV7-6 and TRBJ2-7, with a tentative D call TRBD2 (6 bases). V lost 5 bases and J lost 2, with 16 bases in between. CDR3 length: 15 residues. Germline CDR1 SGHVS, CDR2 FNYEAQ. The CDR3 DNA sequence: TGTGCCAGCAGCATCATGCCGACTAGTACCTACGAGCAGTACTTC. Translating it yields CASSIMPTSTYEQYF.

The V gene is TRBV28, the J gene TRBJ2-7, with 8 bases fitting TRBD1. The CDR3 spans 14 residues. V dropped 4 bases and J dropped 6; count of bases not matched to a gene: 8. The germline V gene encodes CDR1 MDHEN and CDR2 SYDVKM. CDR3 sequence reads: CASSYRQGYSEQYF. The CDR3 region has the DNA TGTGCCAGCAGTTACCGACAGGGGTACAGCGAGCAGTACTTC. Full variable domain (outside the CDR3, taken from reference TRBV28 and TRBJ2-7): DVKVTQSSRYLVKRTGEKVFLECVQDMDHENMFWYRQDPGLGLRLIYFSYDVKMKEKGDIPEGYSVSREKKERFSLILESASTNQTSMYLCASSYRQGYSEQYFGPGTRLTVT.

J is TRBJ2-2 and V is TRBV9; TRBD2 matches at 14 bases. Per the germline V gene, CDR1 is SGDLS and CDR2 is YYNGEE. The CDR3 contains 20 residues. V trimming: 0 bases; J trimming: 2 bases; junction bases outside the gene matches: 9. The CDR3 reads CASSVGLTSGRALNTGELFF. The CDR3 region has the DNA TGTGCCAGCAGCGTAGGCTTGACTAGCGGGAGGGCCCTCAACACCGGGGAGCTGTTTTTT.

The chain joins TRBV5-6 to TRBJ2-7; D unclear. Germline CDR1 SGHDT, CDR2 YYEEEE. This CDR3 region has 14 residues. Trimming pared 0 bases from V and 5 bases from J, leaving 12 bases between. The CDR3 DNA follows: TGTGCCAGCAGCTTGGGAGTTGCCACCCACGAGCAGTACTTC. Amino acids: CASSLGVATHEQYF.

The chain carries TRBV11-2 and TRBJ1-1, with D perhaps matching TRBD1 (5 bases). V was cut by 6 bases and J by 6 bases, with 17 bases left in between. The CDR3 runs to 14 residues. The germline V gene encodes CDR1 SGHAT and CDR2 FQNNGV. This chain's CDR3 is CASRPPGGRAEAFF. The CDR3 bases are TGTGCCAGCAGACCCCCCGGGGGGAGGGCTGAAGCTTTCTTT.

CDR3 sequence: CASRPTSGRRYEQFF. CDR3 bases: TGTGCCAGCAGGCCTACTAGCGGGAGGAGGTATGAGCAGTTCTTC. The chain links TRBV27 to TRBJ2-1, with TRBD2 matching 12 bases. The CDR3 is 15 residues long. The V gene end was trimmed by 6 bases and the J gene end by 8 bases; junction bases not matched to a gene: 8. Germline V gives CDR1 MNHEY, CDR2 SMNVEV (reference sequence).

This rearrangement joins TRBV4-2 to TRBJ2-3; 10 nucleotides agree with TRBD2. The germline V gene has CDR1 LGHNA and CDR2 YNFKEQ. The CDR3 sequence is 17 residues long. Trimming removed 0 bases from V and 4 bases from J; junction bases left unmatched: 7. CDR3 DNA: TGTGCCAGCAGCCAAGAAAGAAGCGGGGGGGCGGCAGATACGCAGTATTTT. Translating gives CASSQERSGGAADTQYF.

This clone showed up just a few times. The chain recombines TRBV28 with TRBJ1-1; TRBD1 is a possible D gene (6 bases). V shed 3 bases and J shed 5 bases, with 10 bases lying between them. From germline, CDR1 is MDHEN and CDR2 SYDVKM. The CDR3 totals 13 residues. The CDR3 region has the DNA TGTGCCAGCAGTTTCCTGCAGGGGACTGAAGCTTTCTTT. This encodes CASSFLQGTEAFF.

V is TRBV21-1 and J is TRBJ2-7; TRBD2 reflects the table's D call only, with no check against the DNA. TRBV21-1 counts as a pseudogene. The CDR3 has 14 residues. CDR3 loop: CASSKTGTSSEQYF. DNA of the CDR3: TGTGCCAGCAGCAAAACCGGGACTAGCAGCGAGCAGTACTTC.

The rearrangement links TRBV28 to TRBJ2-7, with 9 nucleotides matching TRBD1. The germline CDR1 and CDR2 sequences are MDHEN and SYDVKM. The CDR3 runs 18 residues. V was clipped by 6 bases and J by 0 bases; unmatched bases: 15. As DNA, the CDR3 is TGTGCCAGCAGCCCTGGGACAGGGAAAGGTCCTAGCTCCTACGAGCAGTACTTC. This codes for CASSPGTGKGPSSYEQYF.

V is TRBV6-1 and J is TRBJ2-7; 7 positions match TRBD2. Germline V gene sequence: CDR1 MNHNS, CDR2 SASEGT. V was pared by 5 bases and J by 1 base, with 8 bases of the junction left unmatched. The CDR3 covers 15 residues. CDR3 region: CASSLGGGRSYEQYF. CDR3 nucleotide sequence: TGTGCCAGCAGTTTGGGGGGGGGACGATCCTACGAGCAGTACTTC.

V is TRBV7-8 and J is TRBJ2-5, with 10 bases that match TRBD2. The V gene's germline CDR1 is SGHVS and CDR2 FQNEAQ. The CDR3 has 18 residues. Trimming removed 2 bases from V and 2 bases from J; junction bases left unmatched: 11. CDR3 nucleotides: TGTGCCAGCAGCTTACTCAAGCGGGGGGGCCCGCGGCAAGAGACCCAGTACTTC. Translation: CASSLLKRGGPRQETQYF.

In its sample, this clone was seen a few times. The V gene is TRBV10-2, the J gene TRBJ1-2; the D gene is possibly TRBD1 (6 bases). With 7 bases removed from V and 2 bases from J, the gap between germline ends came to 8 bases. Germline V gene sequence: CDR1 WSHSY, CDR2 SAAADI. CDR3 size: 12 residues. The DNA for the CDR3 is TGCGCCAGCATCGACAGGAACTATGGCTACACCTTC. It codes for CASIDRNYGYTF.

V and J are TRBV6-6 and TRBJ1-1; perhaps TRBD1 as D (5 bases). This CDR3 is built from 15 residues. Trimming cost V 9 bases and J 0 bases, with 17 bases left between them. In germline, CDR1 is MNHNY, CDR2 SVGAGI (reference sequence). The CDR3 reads CASQGSRPMNTEAFF. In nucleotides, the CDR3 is TGTGCCAGTCAGGGATCCAGGCCTATGAACACTGAAGCTTTCTTT.

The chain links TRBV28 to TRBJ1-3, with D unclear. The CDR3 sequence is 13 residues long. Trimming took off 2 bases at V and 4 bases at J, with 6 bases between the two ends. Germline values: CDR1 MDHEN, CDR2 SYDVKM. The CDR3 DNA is TGTGCCAGCAGTTTAGCGGGGGGAAACACCATATATTTT. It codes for CASSLAGGNTIYF. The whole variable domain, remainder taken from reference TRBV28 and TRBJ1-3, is DVKVTQSSRYLVKRTGEKVFLECVQDMDHENMFWYRQDPGLGLRLIYFSYDVKMKEKGDIPEGYSVSREKKERFSLILESASTNQTSMYLCASSLAGGNTIYFGEGSWLTVV.

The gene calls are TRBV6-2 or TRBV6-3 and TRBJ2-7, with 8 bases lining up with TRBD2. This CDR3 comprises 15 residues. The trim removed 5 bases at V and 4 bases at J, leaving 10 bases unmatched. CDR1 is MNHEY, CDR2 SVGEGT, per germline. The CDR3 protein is CASSRASPGGYEQYF. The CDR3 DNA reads TGTGCCAGCAGTCGGGCGTCCCCGGGGGGGTACGAGCAGTACTTC.

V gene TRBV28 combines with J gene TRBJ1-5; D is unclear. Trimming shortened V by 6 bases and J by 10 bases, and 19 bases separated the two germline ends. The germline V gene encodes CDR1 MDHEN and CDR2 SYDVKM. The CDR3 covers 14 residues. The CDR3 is CASRYQSGHRPQHF. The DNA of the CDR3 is TGTGCCAGCAGGTACCAATCAGGCCATCGTCCCCAGCATTTT.

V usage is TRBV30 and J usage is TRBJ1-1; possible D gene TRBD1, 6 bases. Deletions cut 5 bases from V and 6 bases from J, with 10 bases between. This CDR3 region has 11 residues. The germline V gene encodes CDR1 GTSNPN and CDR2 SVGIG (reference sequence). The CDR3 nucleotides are TGTGCCTGGTCCCGACAGGCTGAAGCTTTCTTT. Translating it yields CAWSRQAEAFF.

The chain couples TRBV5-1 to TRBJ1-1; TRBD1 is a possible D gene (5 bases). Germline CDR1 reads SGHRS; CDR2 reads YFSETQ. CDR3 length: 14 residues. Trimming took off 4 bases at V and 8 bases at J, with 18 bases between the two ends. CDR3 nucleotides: TGCGCCAGCAGCGGCAGGGTCACGGAAGGAGAAGCTTTCTTT. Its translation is CASSGRVTEGEAFF.